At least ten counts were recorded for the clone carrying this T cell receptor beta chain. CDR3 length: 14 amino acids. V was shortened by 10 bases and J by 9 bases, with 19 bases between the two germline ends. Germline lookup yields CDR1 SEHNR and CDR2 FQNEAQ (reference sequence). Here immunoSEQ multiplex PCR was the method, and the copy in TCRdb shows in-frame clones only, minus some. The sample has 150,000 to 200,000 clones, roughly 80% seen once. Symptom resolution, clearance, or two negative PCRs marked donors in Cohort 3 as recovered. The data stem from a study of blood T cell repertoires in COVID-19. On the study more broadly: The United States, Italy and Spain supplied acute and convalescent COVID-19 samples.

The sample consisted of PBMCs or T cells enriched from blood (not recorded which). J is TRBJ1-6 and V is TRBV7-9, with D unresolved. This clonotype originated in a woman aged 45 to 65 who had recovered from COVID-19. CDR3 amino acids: CATHSGVGTSPLHF. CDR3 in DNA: TGTGCCACCCATTCAGGTGTAGGTACTTCACCCCTCCACTTT.